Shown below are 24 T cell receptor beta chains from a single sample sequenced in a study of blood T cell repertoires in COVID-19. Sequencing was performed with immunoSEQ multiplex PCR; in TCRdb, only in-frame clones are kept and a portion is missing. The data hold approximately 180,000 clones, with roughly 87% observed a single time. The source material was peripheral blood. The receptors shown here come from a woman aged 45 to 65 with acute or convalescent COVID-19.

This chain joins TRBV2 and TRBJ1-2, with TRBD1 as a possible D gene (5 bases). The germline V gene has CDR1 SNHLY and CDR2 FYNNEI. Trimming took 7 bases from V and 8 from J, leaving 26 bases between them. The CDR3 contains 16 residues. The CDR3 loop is CASINRDGSLLGGYTF. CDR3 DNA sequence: TGTGCCAGCATTAACCGGGACGGGAGCCTATTGGGAGGCTACACCTTC.

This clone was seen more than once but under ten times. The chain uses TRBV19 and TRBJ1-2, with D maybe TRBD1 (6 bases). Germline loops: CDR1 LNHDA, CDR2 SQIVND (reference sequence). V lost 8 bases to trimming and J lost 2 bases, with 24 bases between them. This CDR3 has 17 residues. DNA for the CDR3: TGTGCCAGTGGGCTTGGGTGGGGCAGGGGCGTAAACTATGGCTACACCTTC. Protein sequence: CASGLGWGRGVNYGYTF.

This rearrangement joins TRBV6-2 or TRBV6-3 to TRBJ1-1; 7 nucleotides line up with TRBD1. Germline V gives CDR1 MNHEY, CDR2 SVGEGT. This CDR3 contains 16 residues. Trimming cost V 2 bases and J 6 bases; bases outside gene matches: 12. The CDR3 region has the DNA TGTGCCAGCAGTTACAGGCCCCACAGGGGCGGGCCTGAAGCTTTCTTT. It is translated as CASSYRPHRGGPEAFF.

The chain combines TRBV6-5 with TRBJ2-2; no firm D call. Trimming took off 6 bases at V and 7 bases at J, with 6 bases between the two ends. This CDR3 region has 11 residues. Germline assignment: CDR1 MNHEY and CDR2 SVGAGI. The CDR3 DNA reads TGTGCCAGCAGCACCGGCGGGGAGCTGTTTTTT. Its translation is CASSTGGELFF.

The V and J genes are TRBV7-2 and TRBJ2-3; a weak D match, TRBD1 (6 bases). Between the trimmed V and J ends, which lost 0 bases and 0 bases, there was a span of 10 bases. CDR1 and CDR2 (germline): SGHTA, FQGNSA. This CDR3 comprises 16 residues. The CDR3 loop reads CASSLAGRGSTDTQYF. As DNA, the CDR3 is TGTGCCAGCAGCTTAGCCGGCAGGGGCAGCACAGATACGCAGTATTTT.

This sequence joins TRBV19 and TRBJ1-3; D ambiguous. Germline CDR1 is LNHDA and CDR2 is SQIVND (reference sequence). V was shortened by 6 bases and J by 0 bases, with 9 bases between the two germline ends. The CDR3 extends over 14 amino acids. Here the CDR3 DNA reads TGTGCCAGTAGGGTCGTCTACTCTGGAAACACCATATATTTT. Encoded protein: CASRVVYSGNTIYF.

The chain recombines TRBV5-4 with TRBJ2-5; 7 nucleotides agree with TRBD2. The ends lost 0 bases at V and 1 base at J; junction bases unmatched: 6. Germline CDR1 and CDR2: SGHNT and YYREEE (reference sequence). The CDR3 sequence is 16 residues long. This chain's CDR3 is CASSLDSGRIQETQYF. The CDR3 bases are TGTGCCAGCAGCTTGGATAGCGGGCGAATCCAAGAGACCCAGTACTTC.

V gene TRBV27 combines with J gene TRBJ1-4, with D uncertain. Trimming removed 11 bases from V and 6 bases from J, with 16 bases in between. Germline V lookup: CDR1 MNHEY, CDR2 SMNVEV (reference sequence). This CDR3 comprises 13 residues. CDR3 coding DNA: TGTGCCCGACGGAGGAAAATGTATGAAAAACTGTTTTTT. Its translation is CARRRKMYEKLFF. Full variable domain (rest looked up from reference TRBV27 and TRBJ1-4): EAQVTQNPRYLITVTGKKLTVTCSQNMNHEYMSWYRQDPGLGLRQIYYSMNVEVTDKGDVPEGYKVSRKEKRNFPLILESPSPNQTSLYFCARRRKMYEKLFFGSGTQLSVL.

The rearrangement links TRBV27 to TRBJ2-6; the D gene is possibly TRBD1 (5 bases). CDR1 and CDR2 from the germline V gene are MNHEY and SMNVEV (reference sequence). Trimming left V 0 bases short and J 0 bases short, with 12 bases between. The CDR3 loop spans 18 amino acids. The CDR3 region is CASSLSATEVSGANVLTF. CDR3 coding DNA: TGTGCCAGCAGTTTATCTGCGACAGAGGTCTCTGGGGCCAACGTCCTGACTTTC.

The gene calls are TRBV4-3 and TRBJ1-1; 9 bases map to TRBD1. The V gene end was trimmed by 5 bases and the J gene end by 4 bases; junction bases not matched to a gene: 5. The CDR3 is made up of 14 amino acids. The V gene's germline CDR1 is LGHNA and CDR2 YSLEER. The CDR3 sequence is CASSYGQGPTEAFF. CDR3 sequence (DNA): TGCGCCAGCAGCTATGGACAGGGGCCCACTGAAGCTTTCTTT.

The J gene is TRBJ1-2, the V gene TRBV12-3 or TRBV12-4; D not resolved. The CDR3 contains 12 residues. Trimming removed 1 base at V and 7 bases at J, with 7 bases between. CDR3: CASSLGGVGYTF. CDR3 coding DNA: TGTGCCAGCAGTTTAGGCGGGGTTGGCTACACCTTC.

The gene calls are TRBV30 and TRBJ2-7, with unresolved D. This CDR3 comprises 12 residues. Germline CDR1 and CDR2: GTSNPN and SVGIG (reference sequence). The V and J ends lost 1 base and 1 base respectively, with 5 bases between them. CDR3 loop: CAWSGESYEQYF. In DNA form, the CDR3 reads TGTGCCTGGAGTGGCGAGTCCTACGAGCAGTACTTC. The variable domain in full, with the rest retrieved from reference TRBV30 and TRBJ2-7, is SQTIHQWPATLVQPVGSPLSLECTVEGTSNPNLYWYRQAAGRGLQLLFYSVGIGQISSEVPQNLSASRPQDRQFILSSKKLLLSDSGFYLCAWSGESYEQYFGPGTRLTVT.

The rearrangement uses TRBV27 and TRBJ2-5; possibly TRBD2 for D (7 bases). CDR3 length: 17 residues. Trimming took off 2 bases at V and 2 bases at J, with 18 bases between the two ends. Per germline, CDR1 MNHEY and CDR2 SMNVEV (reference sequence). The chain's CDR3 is CASSLVGGGRQQETQYF. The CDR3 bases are TGTGCCAGCAGTTTAGTAGGGGGAGGGAGGCAACAAGAGACCCAGTACTTC.

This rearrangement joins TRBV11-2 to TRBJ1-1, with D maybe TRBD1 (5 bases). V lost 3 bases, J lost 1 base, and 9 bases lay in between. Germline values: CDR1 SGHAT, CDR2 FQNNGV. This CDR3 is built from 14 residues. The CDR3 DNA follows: TGTGCCAGCAGCTTTACTCAGGGGAACACTGAAGCTTTCTTT. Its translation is CASSFTQGNTEAFF.

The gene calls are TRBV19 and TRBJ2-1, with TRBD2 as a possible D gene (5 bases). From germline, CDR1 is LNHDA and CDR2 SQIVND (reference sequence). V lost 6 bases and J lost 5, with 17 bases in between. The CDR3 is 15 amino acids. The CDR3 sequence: CASRISGGRNNEQFF. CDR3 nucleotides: TGTGCCAGTAGGATAAGCGGAGGACGAAACAATGAGCAGTTCTTC. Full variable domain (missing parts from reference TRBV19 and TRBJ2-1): DGGITQSPKYLFRKEGQNVTLSCEQNLNHDAMYWYRQDPGQGLRLIYYSQIVNDFQKGDIAEGYSVSREKKESFPLTVTSAQKNPTAFYLCASRISGGRNNEQFFGPGTRLTVL.

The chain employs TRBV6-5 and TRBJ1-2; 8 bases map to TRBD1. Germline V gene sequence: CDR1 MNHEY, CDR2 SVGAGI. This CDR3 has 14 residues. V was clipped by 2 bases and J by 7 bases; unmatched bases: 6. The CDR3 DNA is TGTGCCAGCAGTTACGAGGACAGGGTTGGTGGCTACACCTTC. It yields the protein CASSYEDRVGGYTF.

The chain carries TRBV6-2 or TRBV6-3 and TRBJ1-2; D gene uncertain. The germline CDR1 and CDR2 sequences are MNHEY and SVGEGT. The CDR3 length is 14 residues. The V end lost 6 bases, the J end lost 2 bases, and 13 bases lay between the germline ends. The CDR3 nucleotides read TGTGCCAGCAGCGGGCGGGGTGCCAACTATGGCTACACCTTC. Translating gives CASSGRGANYGYTF.

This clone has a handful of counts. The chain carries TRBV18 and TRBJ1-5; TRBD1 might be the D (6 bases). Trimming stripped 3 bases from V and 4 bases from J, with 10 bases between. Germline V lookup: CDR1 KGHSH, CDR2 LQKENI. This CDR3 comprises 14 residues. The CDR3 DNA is TGTGCCAGCTCACCCACAGGGCAGAATCAGCCCCAGCATTTT. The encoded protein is CASSPTGQNQPQHF.

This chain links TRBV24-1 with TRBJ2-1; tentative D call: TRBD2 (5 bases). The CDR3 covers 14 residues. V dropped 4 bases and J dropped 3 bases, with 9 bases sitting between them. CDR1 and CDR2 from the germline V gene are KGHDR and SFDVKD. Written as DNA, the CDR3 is TGTGCCACCAGTGAGGGAGAGATCTACAATGAGCAGTTCTTC. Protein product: CATSEGEIYNEQFF.

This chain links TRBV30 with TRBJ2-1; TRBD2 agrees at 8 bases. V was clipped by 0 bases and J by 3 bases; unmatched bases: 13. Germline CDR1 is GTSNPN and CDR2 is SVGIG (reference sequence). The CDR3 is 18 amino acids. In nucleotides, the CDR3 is TGTGCCTGGAGTGTAAAAGCGGGAGTAGGATCTGGCTACAATGAGCAGTTCTTC. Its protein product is CAWSVKAGVGSGYNEQFF. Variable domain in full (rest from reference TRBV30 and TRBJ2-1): SQTIHQWPATLVQPVGSPLSLECTVEGTSNPNLYWYRQAAGRGLQLLFYSVGIGQISSEVPQNLSASRPQDRQFILSSKKLLLSDSGFYLCAWSVKAGVGSGYNEQFFGPGTRLTVL.

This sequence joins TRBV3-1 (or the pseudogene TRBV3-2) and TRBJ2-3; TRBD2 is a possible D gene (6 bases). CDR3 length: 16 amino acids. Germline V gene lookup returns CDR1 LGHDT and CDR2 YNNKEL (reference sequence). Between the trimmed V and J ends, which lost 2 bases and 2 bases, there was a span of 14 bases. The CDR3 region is CASSQNSGPNTDTQYF. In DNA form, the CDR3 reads TGTGCCAGCAGCCAAAATAGCGGCCCTAACACAGATACGCAGTATTTT.

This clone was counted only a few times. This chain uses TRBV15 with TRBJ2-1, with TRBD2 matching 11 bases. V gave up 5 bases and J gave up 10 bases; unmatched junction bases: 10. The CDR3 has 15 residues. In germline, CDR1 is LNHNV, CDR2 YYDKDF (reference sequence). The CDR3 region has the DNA TGTGCCACCAGCGTGATAGCGGGAGGGCCGGGGGAGCAGTTCTTC. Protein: CATSVIAGGPGEQFF.

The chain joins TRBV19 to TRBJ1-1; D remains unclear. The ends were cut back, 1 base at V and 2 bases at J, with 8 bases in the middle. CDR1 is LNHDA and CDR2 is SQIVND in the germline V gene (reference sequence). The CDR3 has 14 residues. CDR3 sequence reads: CASSIAVINTEAFF. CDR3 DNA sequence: TGTGCCAGTAGTATAGCGGTAATAAACACTGAAGCTTTCTTT. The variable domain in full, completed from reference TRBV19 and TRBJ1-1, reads DGGITQSPKYLFRKEGQNVTLSCEQNLNHDAMYWYRQDPGQGLRLIYYSQIVNDFQKGDIAEGYSVSREKKESFPLTVTSAQKNPTAFYLCASSIAVINTEAFFGQGTRLTVV.

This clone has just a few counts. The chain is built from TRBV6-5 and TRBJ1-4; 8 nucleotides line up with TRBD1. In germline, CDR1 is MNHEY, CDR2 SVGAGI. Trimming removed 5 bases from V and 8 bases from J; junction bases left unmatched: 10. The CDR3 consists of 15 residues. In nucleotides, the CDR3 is TGTGCCAGCAGTCCGGAGACAGGGGTGCACGAAAAACTGTTTTTT. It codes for CASSPETGVHEKLFF.